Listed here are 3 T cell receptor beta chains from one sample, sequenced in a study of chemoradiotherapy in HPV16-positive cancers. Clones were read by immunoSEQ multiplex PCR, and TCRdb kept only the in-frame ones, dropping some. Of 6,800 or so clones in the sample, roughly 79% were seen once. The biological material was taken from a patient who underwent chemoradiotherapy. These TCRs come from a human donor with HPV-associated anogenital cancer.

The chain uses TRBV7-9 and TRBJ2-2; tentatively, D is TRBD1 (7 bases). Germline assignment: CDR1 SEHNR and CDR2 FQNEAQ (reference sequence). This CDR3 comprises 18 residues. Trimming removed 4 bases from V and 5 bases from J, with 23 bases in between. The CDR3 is CASSYPLRKQGRTGELFF. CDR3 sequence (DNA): TGTGCCAGCAGCTATCCGTTGCGGAAACAGGGGAGGACCGGGGAGCTGTTTTTT.

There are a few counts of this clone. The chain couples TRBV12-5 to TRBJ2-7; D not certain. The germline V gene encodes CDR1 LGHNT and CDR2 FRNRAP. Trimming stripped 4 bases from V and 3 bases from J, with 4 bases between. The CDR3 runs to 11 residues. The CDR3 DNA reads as TGTGCTAGTGGTTCGGTCTACGAGCAGTACTTC. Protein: CASGSVYEQYF.

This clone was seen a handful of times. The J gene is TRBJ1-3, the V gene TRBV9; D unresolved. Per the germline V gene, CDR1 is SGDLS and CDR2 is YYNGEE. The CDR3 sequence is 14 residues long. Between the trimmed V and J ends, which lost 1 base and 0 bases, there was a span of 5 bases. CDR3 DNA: TGTGCCAGCAGCGTAAGTGTCTCTGGAAACACCATATATTTT. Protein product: CASSVSVSGNTIYF. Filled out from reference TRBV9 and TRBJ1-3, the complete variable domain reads DSGVTQTPKHLITATGQRVTLRCSPRSGDLSVYWYQQSLDQGLQFLIQYYNGEERAKGNILERFSAQQFPDLHSELNLSSLELGDSALYFCASSVSVSGNTIYFGEGSWLTVV.